Described below is a single T cell receptor beta chain sequence and its context. This CDR3 is built from 14 residues. CDR1 and CDR2 from the germline V gene are LNHDA and SQIVND (reference sequence). Trimming cost V 4 bases and J 4 bases; bases outside gene matches: 2. This entry belongs to a study of T cells in localized non-small cell lung cancer. TCRdb keeps only in-frame clones here, not all; method: immunoSEQ multiplex PCR. Among 25,000 to 30,000 clones, about 81% were seen once, and the ten largest hold approximately 4%. The clonotype was recovered from a woman aged 35-70 years with stage I lung adenocarcinoma. Sequencing was performed on peripheral blood, taken before any cancer treatment. The gene calls are TRBV19 and TRBJ2-1; 9 nucleotides align to TRBD1. The CDR3 sequence: CASSTGTGYNEQFF. For the CDR3, the DNA is TGTGCCAGTAGTACCGGGACAGGGTACAATGAGCAGTTCTTC. Supplemented by reference TRBV19 and TRBJ2-1, the full variable domain reads DGGITQSPKYLFRKEGQNVTLSCEQNLNHDAMYWYRQDPGQGLRLIYYSQIVNDFQKGDIAEGYSVSREKKESFPLTVTSAQKNPTAFYLCASSTGTGYNEQFFGPGTRLTVL.